This is a list of T cell receptor beta chains from one sample in a study of T cell changes during pregnancy in multiple sclerosis. Assay: immunoSEQ multiplex PCR; the TCRdb copy retains only in-frame clones and omits some. Of approximately 73,000 clones detected, approximately 90% appear once; the ten largest clones hold 0.21%. Specimen: CD4+ T cells from peripheral blood mononuclear cells, collected before pregnancy. These receptors originate from a female donor with multiple sclerosis, enrolled in a pregnancy study. The conserved cysteine and the conserved F or W are not part of the CDR3 here.

>TRBV5-1|TRBJ2-3
ASSLIGGSAHTQY
>TRBV19|TRBJ1-1
ASNLQGLNTEAF
>TRBV28|TRBJ2-1
ASSFTSGGNNEQF
>TRBV7-3|TRBJ2-3
ASSPDGQVPDTQY
>TRBV2|TRBJ1-1
ASRGTGEHTEAF
>TRBV30|TRBJ1-1
AWSRRRGGNTEAF
>TRBV14|TRBJ1-1
ASSQGSGDTEAF
>TRBV7-6|TRBJ2-7
ASSPLSGGSYEQY
>TRBV9|TRBJ2-1
ASSVAQQDEQF
>TRBV21-1|TRBJ2-3
ASSTLPNGDTQY
>TRBV6-6|TRBJ1-6
ASSFLDGGNSPLH
>TRBV28|TRBJ1-4
ASRRQGAGEKLF
>TRBV11-2|TRBJ2-7
ASSPQRGQYYEQY
>TRBV4-1|TRBJ2-2
ASSQDPPSGGGYGAGELF
>TRBV10-3|TRBJ2-3
AISEQSTDTQY
>TRBV7-2|TRBJ2-5
ASSQLAGVETQY
>TRBV11-2|TRBJ2-3
ASSQGYSTDTQY
>TRBV28|TRBJ1-2
ASSSTGFRGYT
>TRBV13|TRBJ1-2
ASSLGEGTNGYT
>TRBV5-4|TRBJ2-1
ASSLEGDMSRNEQF
>TRBV4-1|TRBJ2-7
ASSPTPGTGTRGQY
>TRBV5-1|TRBJ2-5
ASSFLQGSGETQY
>TRBV5-8|TRBJ1-2
ASSLAPLGAPAYGYT
>TRBV15|TRBJ2-3
ATSRDVAGGLTDTQY
>TRBV18|TRBJ1-1
ASSPTQGTEAF
>TRBV6-1|TRBJ1-6
ASSEDQGWSPLH
>TRBV19|TRBJ2-5
ASSTPGLAGGTQY
>TRBV30|TRBJ1-5
ACDWGHQPQH
>TRBV4-1|TRBJ2-5
ASSQEDPRPNQETQY
>TRBV5-6|TRBJ2-5
ASSLASGARQETQY
>TRBV2|TRBJ2-5
ASTPPGLVGTQY
>TRBV6-5|TRBJ1-1
ASSRTQGKDTEAF
>TRBV5-6|TRBJ1-2
ASSPRFYGRPSNNGYT
>TRBV9|TRBJ2-1
ASSGGRDYPNEQF
>TRBV5-4|TRBJ2-7
ASSDPGQAVEVYEQY
>TRBV6-5|TRBJ1-2
ASRPGFRGWYGYT
>TRBV19|TRBJ2-5
ASSATRRQETQY
>TRBV5-1|TRBJ1-1
ASSLSATNTEAF
>TRBV5-1|TRBJ2-5
ASSQLAGGPLETQY
>TRBV5-1|TRBJ2-7
ASSLGSGLYEQY
>TRBV6-6|TRBJ1-6
ASSYSTRLYNSPLH
>TRBV9|TRBJ2-7
ASSTSGGVGRYEQY
>TRBV7-9|TRBJ2-5
ASTRDRGGETQY
>TRBV28|TRBJ2-7
ASSPPGTSYEQY
>TRBV5-6|TRBJ2-3
ASSLAPSGSHTQY
>TRBV6-5|TRBJ2-2
ASSYGLAGRTGELF
>TRBV5-4|TRBJ2-7
ASSLGRGTPYEQY
>TRBV6-5|TRBJ1-1
ASRPAGGNTEAF
>TRBV6-6|TRBJ1-5
ASSGSNQPQH
>TRBV2|TRBJ1-1
ASSASENTEAF
>TRBV29-1|TRBJ2-5
SVAAAASETQY
>TRBV2|TRBJ2-2
ASSEGGTGRGGELF
>TRBV30|TRBJ2-7
AWTRQGGQEQY